These T cell receptor beta chains were read from a single sample in a study of T cell responses to AZD1222 COVID-19 vaccine. Measured with immunoSEQ multiplex PCR; TCRdb has only the in-frame clones, and not every one. The sample holds approximately 190,000 clones, around 90% seen once. The source material was peripheral blood, sampled 28 days after the second dose of the MenACWY control vaccine. These receptors originate from an adult who received the MenACWY meningococcal vaccine as a control. CDR3s include the opening cysteine and the closing phenylalanine or tryptophan. D genes are given only for firm matches. The size of a clone is reported for some rows only, either as once, few or many, or as a class for expanded clones.

.,.,TRBJ2-3,TRBV11-3,CASSWFDGATDTQYF,TGTGCCAGCAGCTGGTTTGACGGGGCAACAGATACGCAGTATTTT
once,.,TRBJ1-1,TRBV27,CASSLRPGGTEAFF,TGTGCCAGCAGTCTTCGACCCGGGGGCACTGAAGCTTTCTTT
.,.,TRBJ1-1,TRBV7-2,CASSPGTSNTEAFF,TGTGCCAGCAGCCCCGGGACATCTAACACTGAAGCTTTCTTT
.,TRBD2,TRBJ2-7,TRBV4-2,CASSQDPSGHYEQYF,TGTGCCAGCAGCCAAGACCCTAGCGGCCACTACGAGCAGTACTTC
.,.,TRBJ1-2,TRBV9,CASSPLGLGDRGYTF,TGTGCCAGCAGCCCTTTGGGGTTGGGGGATAGAGGCTACACCTTC
once,.,TRBJ1-6,TRBV6-6,CASSYADNSPLHF,TGTGCCAGCAGTTACGCCGATAATTCACCCCTCCACTTT
once,.,TRBJ2-3,TRBV5-1,CASSFGWQGSDTQYF,TGCGCCAGCAGCTTCGGTTGGCAGGGGTCAGATACGCAGTATTTT
once,.,TRBJ1-3,TRBV5-1,CASSEPGNTIYF,TGCGCCAGCAGCGAGCCCGGAAACACCATATATTTT
.,.,TRBJ1-5,TRBV19,CASGGRARQPQHF,TGTGCCAGTGGTGGGCGGGCTCGCCAGCCCCAGCATTTT
.,TRBD2,TRBJ2-1,TRBV12-5,CASGLYTGTSIGDEQFF,TGTGCTAGTGGTTTGTACACCGGGACTAGCATTGGCGATGAGCAGTTCTTC
.,.,TRBJ1-2,TRBV20-1,CSAIDSYGYTF,TGCAGTGCTATCGACAGCTATGGCTACACCTTC
.,.,TRBJ2-5,TRBV5-1,CASSPAGRGGVETQYF,TGCGCCAGCAGCCCCGCGGGGCGAGGGGGGGTTGAGACCCAGTACTTC
.,TRBD1,TRBJ2-3,TRBV7-8,CASRRDRGRGDTQYF,TGTGCCAGCAGGCGGGACAGGGGGCGCGGGGATACGCAGTATTTT
.,TRBD1,TRBJ1-3,TRBV28,CASSLWGQGGNTIYF,TGTGCCAGCAGTTTATGGGGACAGGGGGGAAACACCATATATTTT
.,TRBD1,TRBJ1-5,TRBV19,CASRDRDRGQPQHF,TGTGCCAGTAGGGACCGGGACAGGGGCCAGCCCCAGCATTTT
.,.,TRBJ1-2,TRBV12-3/TRBV12-4,CASSPGQNYGYTF,TGTGCCAGCAGTCCTGGACAGAACTATGGCTACACCTTC
.,TRBD2,TRBJ2-3,TRBV30,CAWSKGTSGWVGDTQYF,TGTGCCTGGAGTAAGGGGACTAGCGGGTGGGTAGGGGATACGCAGTATTTT
.,TRBD1,TRBJ1-6,TRBV28,CASSEWVGRGYNSPLHF,TGTGCCAGCAGCGAGTGGGTGGGCAGGGGGTATAATTCACCCCTCCACTTT
.,.,TRBJ1-6,TRBV24-1,CATSRPPKSPQNPLHF,TGTGCCACCAGTCGCCCTCCAAAAAGTCCCCAAAACCCCCTCCACTTT
.,.,TRBJ2-1,TRBV29-1,CSVVLVTNEQFF,TGCAGCGTTGTCTTAGTAACCAATGAGCAGTTCTTC
.,TRBD2,TRBJ2-1,TRBV7-3,CASSPPDGLAGVREQFF,TGTGCCAGCAGCCCCCCCGACGGGCTAGCGGGAGTACGTGAGCAGTTCTTC
.,TRBD1,TRBJ2-1,TRBV5-4,CASSFDRGRVDEQFF,TGTGCCAGCAGCTTCGACAGGGGGCGGGTCGATGAGCAGTTCTTC
.,.,TRBJ2-5,TRBV30,CAWSPGLNGETQYF,TGTGCCTGGAGTCCCGGCCTTAATGGGGAGACCCAGTACTTC
.,.,TRBJ2-1,TRBV3-1/TRBV3-2,CASSLASRNEQFF,TGTGCCAGCAGCTTAGCGTCCCGAAATGAGCAGTTCTTC
.,.,TRBJ1-5,TRBV7-3,CASSLKGKAGAHQPQHF,TGTGCCAGCAGCTTAAAGGGTAAGGCGGGGGCTCATCAGCCCCAGCATTTT
.,.,TRBJ2-1,TRBV6-4,CASSATGEDEQFF,TGTGCCAGCAGCGCCACGGGAGAGGATGAGCAGTTCTTC
.,TRBD1,TRBJ1-2,TRBV6-5,CASSDRAGPGYTF,TGTGCCAGTTCGGACAGGGCCGGGCCCGGCTACACCTTC
.,TRBD2,TRBJ2-2,TRBV24-1,CATRTSGSGGTGELFF,TGTGCCACCAGGACTAGCGGGAGTGGAGGGACCGGGGAGCTGTTTTTT
.,TRBD1,TRBJ1-5,TRBV7-2,CASSSRQGGNQPQHF,TGTGCCAGCAGCTCACGACAGGGAGGCAATCAGCCCCAGCATTTT
few,TRBD2,TRBJ2-1,TRBV10-1,CASSISGASSYNEQFF,TGCGCCAGCAGTATTAGCGGGGCGAGCTCCTACAATGAGCAGTTCTTC
.,.,TRBJ1-2,TRBV28,CASSLGQSDGYTF,TGTGCCAGCAGTTTAGGACAGTCCGATGGCTACACCTTC
once,.,TRBJ1-1,TRBV6-5,CASSRINTEAFF,TGTGCCAGCAGTCGTATCAACACTGAAGCTTTCTTT
.,TRBD1,TRBJ1-5,TRBV10-2,CASSTDRGGNQPQHF,TGCGCCAGCAGTACCGACAGGGGTGGCAATCAGCCCCAGCATTTT
.,.,TRBJ2-7,TRBV5-1,CASSSRLGPYEQYF,TGCGCCAGCAGCTCCCGACTAGGTCCCTACGAGCAGTACTTC
.,TRBD1,TRBJ2-5,TRBV25-1,CASSELRGRETQYF,TGTGCCAGCAGTGAATTAAGGGGGCGGGAGACCCAGTACTTC
.,.,TRBJ2-5,TRBV7-9,CASSPRGAEETQYF,TGTGCCAGCAGCCCTAGGGGGGCAGAAGAGACCCAGTACTTC
.,.,TRBJ2-4,TRBV6-5,CASSVVRTSRDIQYF,TGTGCCAGCAGCGTGGTGAGGACAAGTAGAGACATTCAGTACTTC
once,TRBD2,TRBJ2-7,TRBV10-3,CASTRGGQTLYEQYF,TGTGCCTCCACCCGGGGAGGGCAGACCCTCTACGAGCAGTACTTC
.,.,TRBJ1-1,TRBV6-1,CASSENGALRTEAFF,TGTGCCAGCAGTGAAAACGGGGCGCTGAGGACTGAAGCTTTCTTT
.,.,TRBJ2-3,TRBV30,CAWKVRVVADTQYF,TGTGCCTGGAAGGTCAGGGTCGTCGCAGATACGCAGTATTTT
.,.,TRBJ2-5,TRBV9,CASSVAASETSQETQYF,TGTGCCAGCAGCGTAGCGGCTAGCGAGACTTCCCAAGAGACCCAGTACTTC
.,.,TRBJ2-2,TRBV19,CASTRGGTPNTGELFF,TGTGCCAGTACCCGAGGGGGTACCCCGAACACCGGGGAGCTGTTTTTT
.,.,TRBJ2-7,TRBV29-1,CSIGQGPLGLGEQYF,TGCAGCATAGGGCAGGGGCCGCTCGGTTTGGGCGAGCAGTACTTC
.,TRBD1,TRBJ1-2,TRBV7-2,CASSLEGGGGYTF,TGTGCCAGCAGCTTAGAAGGGGGCGGTGGCTACACCTTC
.,.,TRBJ2-7,TRBV7-2,CASSVPPHLYEQYF,TGTGCCAGCAGCGTCCCCCCGCATCTCTACGAGCAGTACTTC
.,.,TRBJ1-1,TRBV7-2,CASSFSGGRVNTEAFF,TGTGCCAGCAGCTTCAGCGGGGGCCGGGTGAACACTGAAGCTTTCTTT
.,TRBD1,TRBJ2-1,TRBV27,CASSFDGRGNNEQFF,TGTGCCAGCAGTTTTGATGGCAGGGGGAACAATGAGCAGTTCTTC
.,.,TRBJ2-7,TRBV15,CATSRDPSYEQYF,TGTGCCACCAGCAGAGATCCAAGCTACGAGCAGTACTTC
.,.,TRBJ1-3,TRBV19,CAALSGNTIYF,TGTGCCGCCCTCTCTGGAAACACCATATATTTT
.,.,TRBJ2-7,TRBV19,CASSIGSSQQYF,TGTGCCAGTAGTATAGGTAGCTCGCAGCAGTACTTC
.,TRBD1,TRBJ2-3,TRBV6-2/TRBV6-3,CASSYTGGDTQYF,TGTGCCAGCAGTTACACAGGGGGGGATACGCAGTATTTT
.,.,TRBJ1-1,TRBV3-1/TRBV3-2,CASSPRRPTGNTEAFF,TGTGCCAGCAGCCCGAGGAGGCCTACAGGGAACACTGAAGCTTTCTTT
once,.,TRBJ1-1,TRBV11-1,CASSLAGYSGTEAFF,TGTGCCAGCAGCTTAGCGGGGTATTCAGGCACTGAAGCTTTCTTT
.,.,TRBJ1-6,TRBV7-2,CASSLVEEGASPLHF,TGTGCCAGCAGCTTAGTGGAGGAGGGAGCTTCACCCCTCCACTTT
few,.,TRBJ2-1,TRBV19,CASSISGQDRSNEQFF,TGTGCCAGTAGTATATCCGGCCAGGACCGTAGCAATGAGCAGTTCTTC